This T cell receptor (beta chain) is drawn from a study of cytomegalovirus exposure and HLA in healthy donors. Study-wide results and limits: The productive fraction for most TCR beta V segments was about 87% or about 30% in an earlier analysis. In a later analysis, CMV-associated beta chains were mostly HLA-associated, it appeared. Among immune exposure information, only CMV serostatus was available.

PCR employed 60 Vbeta and 13 Jbeta primers. Clones were read by immunoSEQ multiplex PCR, and TCRdb kept only the in-frame ones, dropping some. Altogether roughly 130,000 clones are present, roughly 84% being singletons, with the ten largest covering around 1.2%. Nominally healthy donors provided the samples, though records likely missed some immune exposures. Concerning this clone: The antigen remains undetermined.

CDR1 is SEHNR, CDR2 FQNEAQ, per germline (reference sequence). The CDR3 loop spans 15 amino acids. V lost 3 bases to trimming and J lost 4 bases, with 15 bases between them. This receptor was taken from a girl aged 2 to 9 in good health and CMV-seronegative. V usage is TRBV7-9 and J usage is TRBJ1-1; D is unclear. The specimen was PBMCs. CDR3 protein: CASSFAPIEGTEAFF. DNA for the CDR3: TGTGCCAGCAGCTTCGCCCCTATAGAGGGCACTGAAGCTTTCTTT.